This T cell receptor beta chain stems from a study of cytomegalovirus exposure and HLA in healthy donors. PCR employed 60 Vbeta and 13 Jbeta primers. Repertoires were generated with immunoSEQ multiplex PCR, while TCRdb's copy carries only in-frame clones and drops some. The sample consists of about 110,000 clones, 65% to 85% of them appearing once. CDR1 SNHLY and CDR2 FYNNEI come from the germline V gene. Trimming took 4 bases from V and 6 from J, leaving 4 bases between them. This CDR3 region has 10 residues. The sequence derives from a man between 18 and 29 years old in good health and CMV-seronegative. The specimen sequenced was PBMCs. The chain recombines TRBV2 with TRBJ2-7; the D is unclear. The CDR3 region is CASSGLEQYF. CDR3 DNA: TGTGCCAGCAGTGGGCTCGAGCAGTACTTC. Full variable domain (rest looked up from reference TRBV2 and TRBJ2-7): EPEVTQTPSHQVTQMGQEVILRCVPISNHLYFYWYRQILGQKVEFLVSFYNNEISEKSEIFDDQFSVERPDGSNFTLKIRSTKLEDSAMYFCASSGLEQYFGPGTRLTVT.